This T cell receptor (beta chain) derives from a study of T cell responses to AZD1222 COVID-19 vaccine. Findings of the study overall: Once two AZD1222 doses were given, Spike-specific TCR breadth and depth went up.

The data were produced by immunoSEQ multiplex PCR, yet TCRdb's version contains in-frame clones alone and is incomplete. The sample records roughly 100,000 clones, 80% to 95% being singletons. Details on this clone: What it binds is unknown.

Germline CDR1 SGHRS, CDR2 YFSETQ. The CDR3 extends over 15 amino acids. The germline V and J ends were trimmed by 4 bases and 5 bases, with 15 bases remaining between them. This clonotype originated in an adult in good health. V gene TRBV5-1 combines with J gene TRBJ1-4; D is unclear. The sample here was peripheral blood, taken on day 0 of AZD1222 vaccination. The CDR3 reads CASSRIMGWNEKLFF. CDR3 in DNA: TGCGCCAGCAGCCGGATCATGGGCTGGAATGAAAAACTGTTTTTT.